Below, 7 T cell receptor beta chains from the same sample are listed, as sequenced in a study of neurological immune-mediated disorders. Using its own MiXCR run on the 5' RACE reads, TCRdb lists one record per CDR3 protein. The table has 69,000 or so distinct CDR3 sequences, roughly 4.8% seen once; the top ten hold roughly 2%. The sequenced material came from PBMCs. The receptors stem from a woman in her seventies with multiple sclerosis.

This clonotype was detected many times. This chain links TRBV5-1 with TRBJ2-7; TRBD2 matches 9 bases. The CDR3 totals 15 residues. V lost 4 bases, J lost 1 base, and 6 bases stayed unmatched. CDR1 is SGHRS, CDR2 YFSETQ, per germline. The CDR3 sequence: CASSILAGSSYEQYF. Here the CDR3 DNA reads TGCGCCAGCAGCATCCTAGCGGGATCTTCCTACGAGCAGTACTTC.

This clonotype came up many times. The CDR3 is CASSSGTSGYNEQFF. CDR3 nucleotide sequence: TGTGCCAGCAGTTCCGGGACTAGCGGATACAATGAGCAGTTCTTC. The rearrangement joins TRBV6-2 or TRBV6-3 to TRBJ2-1; the match to TRBD2 covers 11 bases. Germline CDR1 reads MNHEY; CDR2 reads SVGEGT. The J segment lost 4 bases and the V segment lost 4 bases, leaving 3 bases of the junction unmatched. The CDR3 totals 15 residues.

This clonotype has ten or more counts. This chain joins TRBV4-3 and TRBJ2-7, with TRBD1 as a possible D gene (5 bases). The CDR3 is made up of 17 amino acids. Trimming shortened V by 0 bases and J by 2 bases, and 17 bases separated the two germline ends. Germline CDR1 reads LGHNA; CDR2 reads YSLEER. The CDR3 nucleotides read TGCGCCAGCAGCCAAGATCTTGCTCGGACACCACCCTACGAGCAGTACTTC. This sequence encodes CASSQDLARTPPYEQYF.

This chain links TRBV7-8 with TRBJ2-1; TRBD2 agrees at 7 bases. The V and J ends lost 5 bases and 0 bases, in that order; junction bases with no gene match: 7. The CDR3 is 16 residues long. Germline CDR1 and CDR2: SGHVS and FQNEAQ. In DNA, the CDR3 is TGTGCCAGCAGCGAACTAGCGAGAAGCTCCTACAATGAGCAGTTCTTC. Translating it yields CASSELARSSYNEQFF.

This clonotype was seen repeatedly, ten times or more. The rearrangement uses TRBV4-1 and TRBJ2-7, with 14 nucleotides matching TRBD2. This CDR3 has 15 amino acids. The V gene's germline CDR1 is MGHRA and CDR2 YSYEKL. Unmatched junction bases numbered 10, after V lost 4 bases and J lost 11 bases. In DNA, the CDR3 is TGCGCCAGCAGCCGTCCCGGGACTAGCGGGAGTGTAAAGTACTTC. This gives the protein CASSRPGTSGSVKYF.

This clonotype came up many times. The chain joins TRBV29-1 to TRBJ2-2; 10 nucleotides align to TRBD1. This CDR3 is built from 15 residues. Looked up from germline, CDR1 is SQVTM and CDR2 is ANQGSEA. V shed 7 bases and J 2 bases; nucleotides not matched to a gene: 7. The CDR3 bases are TGCAGCGGGAGGGGACAGGGGAGAAACACCGGGGAGCTGTTTTTT. Its protein product is CSGRGQGRNTGELFF.

At least ten counts were recorded for this clonotype. The chain couples TRBV29-1 to TRBJ1-1; 8 nucleotides line up with TRBD1. The junction had 2 bases not matched to a gene; V was cut back by 1 base and J by 1 base. Germline V CDR1 and CDR2: SQVTM, ANQGSEA. This CDR3 contains 14 residues. The DNA of the CDR3 is TGCAGCGTTGAAGTACAGGGGGGGAACACTGAAGCTTTCTTT. Its translation: CSVEVQGGNTEAFF. Filled out from reference TRBV29-1 and TRBJ1-1, the complete variable domain reads SAVISQKPSRDICQRGTSLTIQCQVDSQVTMMFWYRQQPGQSLTLIATANQGSEATYESGFVIDKFPISRPNLTFSTLTVSNMSPEDSSIYLCSVEVQGGNTEAFFGQGTRLTVV.